A selection of T cell receptor beta chains follows, all from one sample in a study of blood T cells in healthy people across ages. TCRdb reprocessed the 5' RACE reads via MiXCR and lists one record per CDR3 protein. The table includes around 600,000 distinct CDR3 sequences, less than 60% detected once. Sequenced input: blood. The receptors stem from a man at least 80 years old in good health. Each CDR3 is given with its conserved first and last residue. The order of the fields is V gene, clone size, D gene, CDR3 length, J gene, CDR3 DNA, CDR3 protein. D genes are given only for firm matches. The listing skips clone size in some rows; elsewhere it reads once, few, many or a size class.

V gene: TRBV5-5; clone size: .; D gene: .; CDR3 length: 14; J gene: TRBJ2-3; CDR3 DNA: TGTGCCACCCAGCGGAACCTACACACAGATACGCAGTATTTT; CDR3 protein: CATQRNLHTDTQYF
V gene: TRBV27; clone size: few; D gene: .; CDR3 length: 12; J gene: TRBJ1-2; CDR3 DNA: TGTGCCAGCAAGATGGCGGGCGCCGGCTACACCTTC; CDR3 protein: CASKMAGAGYTF
V gene: TRBV7-9; clone size: few; D gene: .; CDR3 length: 13; J gene: TRBJ2-2; CDR3 DNA: TGTGCCAGCCCCCCGGGGAACACCGGGGAGCTGTTTTTT; CDR3 protein: CASPPGNTGELFF
V gene: TRBV5-1; clone size: many; D gene: TRBD1; CDR3 length: 13; J gene: TRBJ2-7; CDR3 DNA: TGCGCCAGCAGCTTAGGGGGCGGCTACGAGCAGTACTTC; CDR3 protein: CASSLGGGYEQYF
V gene: TRBV7-2; clone size: few; D gene: TRBD1; CDR3 length: 16; J gene: TRBJ2-1; CDR3 DNA: TGTGCCAGCAGCGCTCAACAGGGGGGCTCCTACAATGAGCAGTTCTTC; CDR3 protein: CASSAQQGGSYNEQFF
V gene: TRBV10-3; clone size: .; D gene: .; CDR3 length: 16; J gene: TRBJ1-2; CDR3 DNA: TGTGCCATCAGCGAGGATCCGGGACGGTCTAACTATGGCTACACCTTC; CDR3 protein: CAISEDPGRSNYGYTF
V gene: TRBV6-6; clone size: .; D gene: .; CDR3 length: 15; J gene: TRBJ1-3; CDR3 DNA: TGTGCCAGCAGTTACCCAATGACAGTTGGAAACACCATATATTTT; CDR3 protein: CASSYPMTVGNTIYF
V gene: TRBV7-9; clone size: .; D gene: .; CDR3 length: 17; J gene: TRBJ2-7; CDR3 DNA: TGTGCCAGCAGCTTAAGGTATACTGGTGCGGACCCCTACGAGCAGTACTTC; CDR3 protein: CASSLRYTGADPYEQYF
V gene: TRBV9; clone size: .; D gene: .; CDR3 length: 16; J gene: TRBJ2-7; CDR3 DNA: TGTGCCAGCAGCGTAGGGCCACAGCCGGAAACCTACGAGCAGTACTTC; CDR3 protein: CASSVGPQPETYEQYF
V gene: TRBV2; clone size: .; D gene: .; CDR3 length: 12; J gene: TRBJ2-1; CDR3 DNA: TGTGCCAGCAGGCTAGAGTGGAATGAGCAGTTCTTC; CDR3 protein: CASRLEWNEQFF
V gene: TRBV6-1; clone size: .; D gene: TRBD1; CDR3 length: 14; J gene: TRBJ2-1; CDR3 DNA: TGTGCCAGCAGTGCCGACAGGGGTTTCGATGAGCAGTTCTTC; CDR3 protein: CASSADRGFDEQFF
V gene: TRBV9; clone size: few; D gene: .; CDR3 length: 16; J gene: TRBJ2-5; CDR3 DNA: TGTGCCAGCAGCGTAGGGACCGTAACGGAGGCGGAGACCCAGTACTTC; CDR3 protein: CASSVGTVTEAETQYF
V gene: TRBV18; clone size: .; D gene: TRBD1; CDR3 length: 15; J gene: TRBJ2-1; CDR3 DNA: TGTGCCAGCTCACCCCAAACAGGGGGCTACAATGAGCAGTTCTTC; CDR3 protein: CASSPQTGGYNEQFF
V gene: TRBV7-2; clone size: few; D gene: .; CDR3 length: 15; J gene: TRBJ2-7; CDR3 DNA: TGTGCCAGCAGCTTAGACGGGGGCCTATCCTACGAGCAGTACTTC; CDR3 protein: CASSLDGGLSYEQYF
V gene: TRBV25-1; clone size: few; D gene: .; CDR3 length: 11; J gene: TRBJ2-1; CDR3 DNA: TGTGCCAGCAGAGGGCATACGGAGCAGTTCTTC; CDR3 protein: CASRGHTEQFF
V gene: TRBV29-1; clone size: many; D gene: TRBD1; CDR3 length: 13; J gene: TRBJ2-1; CDR3 DNA: TGCAGCGTGGGGAGACAGGGCTACAATGAGCAGTTCTTC; CDR3 protein: CSVGRQGYNEQFF
V gene: TRBV4-3; clone size: .; D gene: .; CDR3 length: 15; J gene: TRBJ1-2; CDR3 DNA: TGCGCCAGCAGCCAAGATTTGGCTCAACGAAATGGCTACACCTTC; CDR3 protein: CASSQDLAQRNGYTF
V gene: TRBV9; clone size: .; D gene: TRBD2; CDR3 length: 15; J gene: TRBJ2-7; CDR3 DNA: TGTGCCAGCAGCGTCAGCGGGGGTAATGGCTACGAGCAGTACTTC; CDR3 protein: CASSVSGGNGYEQYF
V gene: TRBV7-2; clone size: few; D gene: .; CDR3 length: 14; J gene: TRBJ2-5; CDR3 DNA: TGTGCCAGCAGCTTAGGCACAGCAATGGAGACCCAGTACTTC; CDR3 protein: CASSLGTAMETQYF
V gene: TRBV20-1; clone size: .; D gene: TRBD2; CDR3 length: 17; J gene: TRBJ2-5; CDR3 DNA: TGCAGTGCTGGCGGGGCTAGCGGGAGTGCAAATAGGGAGACCCAGTACTTC; CDR3 protein: CSAGGASGSANRETQYF
V gene: TRBV14; clone size: .; D gene: TRBD1; CDR3 length: 13; J gene: TRBJ2-7; CDR3 DNA: TGTGCCAGTGCCGGGACAGACGGGATCGAGCAGTACTTC; CDR3 protein: CASAGTDGIEQYF
V gene: TRBV7-7; clone size: once; D gene: .; CDR3 length: 13; J gene: TRBJ2-2; CDR3 DNA: TGTGCCAGCAGCTTGGACGGGTCCGGGGAGCTGTTTTTT; CDR3 protein: CASSLDGSGELFF
V gene: TRBV9; clone size: .; D gene: .; CDR3 length: 16; J gene: TRBJ2-3; CDR3 DNA: TGTGCCAGCAGCGTAGTCGGCAGGGTCAGCACAGATACGCAGTATTTT; CDR3 protein: CASSVVGRVSTDTQYF
V gene: TRBV4-3; clone size: .; D gene: .; CDR3 length: 17; J gene: TRBJ1-4; CDR3 DNA: TGCGCCAGCAGCCAAGAAAGGATTATGGTGGCGGGTGAAAAACTGTTTTTT; CDR3 protein: CASSQERIMVAGEKLFF
V gene: TRBV7-2; clone size: few; D gene: .; CDR3 length: 15; J gene: TRBJ2-5; CDR3 DNA: TGTGCCAGCACCCCATCGGGTCCCTTCGGAGAGACCCAGTACTTC; CDR3 protein: CASTPSGPFGETQYF
V gene: TRBV13; clone size: few; D gene: .; CDR3 length: 14; J gene: TRBJ1-1; CDR3 DNA: TGTGCCAGCAGTCAAATACAGGGTCTACCTGAAGCTTTCTTT; CDR3 protein: CASSQIQGLPEAFF
V gene: TRBV18; clone size: .; D gene: TRBD1; CDR3 length: 16; J gene: TRBJ1-4; CDR3 DNA: TGTGCCAGCTCAAGCAGAACAGGGGGCGCCGAAGAAAAACTGTTTTTT; CDR3 protein: CASSSRTGGAEEKLFF
V gene: TRBV7-2; clone size: .; D gene: .; CDR3 length: 16; J gene: TRBJ2-4; CDR3 DNA: TGTGCCAGCAGCTTCCGGGGTCCCTCAACGGGGAACATTCAGTACTTC; CDR3 protein: CASSFRGPSTGNIQYF
V gene: TRBV4-3; clone size: .; D gene: TRBD2; CDR3 length: 17; J gene: TRBJ2-5; CDR3 DNA: TGCGCCAGCAGCCGAACTCGGACTAGCGGGGTTCAAGAGACCCAGTACTTC; CDR3 protein: CASSRTRTSGVQETQYF
V gene: TRBV7-2; clone size: few; D gene: TRBD1; CDR3 length: 14; J gene: TRBJ2-7; CDR3 DNA: TGTGCCAGCACCAGGAGGCAGGGGGCTGACGAGCAGTACTTC; CDR3 protein: CASTRRQGADEQYF
V gene: TRBV20-1; clone size: .; D gene: TRBD2; CDR3 length: 16; J gene: TRBJ2-7; CDR3 DNA: TGCAGTGCTCCGGGACTAGCGGTGAAGGGGACCTACGAGCAGTACTTC; CDR3 protein: CSAPGLAVKGTYEQYF
V gene: TRBV9; clone size: .; D gene: .; CDR3 length: 16; J gene: TRBJ2-5; CDR3 DNA: TGTGCCAGCAGCGAGCCCCGGACCGTGTACCAAGAGACCCAGTACTTC; CDR3 protein: CASSEPRTVYQETQYF
V gene: TRBV2; clone size: few; D gene: TRBD2; CDR3 length: 14; J gene: TRBJ2-1; CDR3 DNA: TGTGCCAGCAGATTAAGGGCGCGGGAGGGGGGGCAGTTCTTC; CDR3 protein: CASRLRAREGGQFF
V gene: TRBV20-1; clone size: .; D gene: .; CDR3 length: 13; J gene: TRBJ2-7; CDR3 DNA: TGCAGTGCTAGACAGGGGATCGGATACGGGCAGTACTTC; CDR3 protein: CSARQGIGYGQYF
V gene: TRBV5-1; clone size: few; D gene: .; CDR3 length: 15; J gene: TRBJ2-5; CDR3 DNA: TGCGCCAGCAGCTTGGAGGGGATTGGGGCAGAGACCCAGTACTTC; CDR3 protein: CASSLEGIGAETQYF
V gene: TRBV7-2; clone size: .; D gene: .; CDR3 length: 15; J gene: TRBJ2-5; CDR3 DNA: TGTGCCAGCAACAAACGGACTCCCGCGAAAGAGACCCAGTACTTC; CDR3 protein: CASNKRTPAKETQYF
V gene: TRBV4-3; clone size: .; D gene: .; CDR3 length: 17; J gene: TRBJ2-7; CDR3 DNA: TGCGCCAGCAGCCAAGCCCTAGGGTATTCTCAGCGCTACGAGCAGTACTTC; CDR3 protein: CASSQALGYSQRYEQYF
V gene: TRBV6-2/TRBV6-3; clone size: .; D gene: .; CDR3 length: 13; J gene: TRBJ2-7; CDR3 DNA: TGTGCCAGCGCCGACAGATCGCCCTACGAGCAGTACTTC; CDR3 protein: CASADRSPYEQYF
V gene: TRBV5-1; clone size: .; D gene: TRBD2; CDR3 length: 17; J gene: TRBJ2-1; CDR3 DNA: TGCGCCAGCAGCTTGGTAGGCGGGAGGCCCGCAGGGAATGAGCAGTTCTTC; CDR3 protein: CASSLVGGRPAGNEQFF
V gene: TRBV7-2; clone size: .; D gene: .; CDR3 length: 15; J gene: TRBJ2-1; CDR3 DNA: TGTGCCAGCAGCCTCGACAGGGGAGGGGTCAATGAGCAGTTCTTC; CDR3 protein: CASSLDRGGVNEQFF
V gene: TRBV7-8; clone size: few; D gene: .; CDR3 length: 15; J gene: TRBJ1-5; CDR3 DNA: TGTGCCAGCAGCGTCGGGCGGACTCTCAATCAGCCCCAGCATTTT; CDR3 protein: CASSVGRTLNQPQHF
V gene: TRBV27; clone size: .; D gene: TRBD2; CDR3 length: 13; J gene: TRBJ2-7; CDR3 DNA: TGTGCCAGCCAGGTGGCTAGCGGCTACGAGCAGTACTTC; CDR3 protein: CASQVASGYEQYF